The T cell receptor (beta chain) under discussion was sequenced for a study of OX40 agonist ivuxolimab in advanced cancers. On the study more broadly: Patients were given ivuxolimab, an antibody that agonizes OX40 (CD134). The study, taken as a whole, reports: Dosing at 0.1 to 3.0 mg/kg was accompanied by clonal expansion of CD4+ and CD8+ blood T cells by week 6. Compared with CD4+, CD8+ T cells on average had more expanded clones.

Clones were sequenced by immunoSEQ multiplex PCR, and TCRdb holds only the in-frame ones, with some missing. The profile shows about 89,000 clones, approximately 91% of them singletons. Germline V gene sequence: CDR1 SGHTA, CDR2 FQGNSA. The CDR3 contains 16 residues. V lost 5 bases, J lost 1 base, and 4 bases stayed unmatched. There are a few counts of this clone. The antigen is not known. The sequence came from an adult with an advanced solid tumor such as melanoma, head and neck, liver or kidney cancer. The sequenced sample was CD4+ or CD8+ T cells sorted from blood, obtained in a trial of the OX40 agonist ivuxolimab. The chain couples TRBV7-2 to TRBJ2-1, with 11 bases aligning to TRBD2. The CDR3 sequence: CASSPIAGGSYNEQFF. CDR3 coding DNA: TGTGCCAGCAGCCCGATAGCGGGAGGGTCCTACAATGAGCAGTTCTTC.